The source of this T cell receptor (beta chain) is a study of blood T cell repertoires in COVID-19. CDR1 and CDR2 from the germline V gene are SGHRS and YFSETQ. The CDR3 contains 12 residues. The ends lost 4 bases at V and 8 bases at J; junction bases unmatched: 4. Per the study methods: Estimation of nucleated cell counts was performed using reference gene primer amplification. Here immunoSEQ multiplex PCR was the method, and the copy in TCRdb shows in-frame clones only, minus some. D and trimming were read from the DNA, whereas the V and J calls and clone size are those reported in that table. The sample contains 99,000 or so clones, roughly 80% of which appear only once.

This chain links TRBV5-1 with TRBJ1-2; 8 bases map to TRBD1. This sequence was found in a woman of 80 years or more with active or convalescent COVID-19. The sample consisted of peripheral blood. The CDR3 region has the DNA TGCGCCAGCAGCAAGGACAGGGAAGGCTACACCTTC. Its protein product is CASSKDREGYTF.